These T cell receptor beta chains were read from a single sample in a study of blood T cells in healthy people across ages. TCRdb analysed the 5' RACE reads with MiXCR anew, one entry per CDR3 protein. The sample lists 800,000 to 950,000 distinct CDR3 sequences; roughly 48% were seen once. The sample comprised blood. These receptors all come from a man aged 25 to 40 in good health. Both conserved end residues are part of each CDR3. The D gene is left open where the match is weak. Some rows have no size entry. The others give once, few or many, or a class for an expanded clone.

D gene	clone size	V gene	J gene	CDR3 DNA	CDR3 protein
TRBD1	few	TRBV4-1	TRBJ2-7	TGCGCCAGCAGCCAAGATGCAGGACAGGGGAGTTACGAGCAGTACTTC	CASSQDAGQGSYEQYF
TRBD1	NA	TRBV12-3/TRBV12-4	TRBJ1-1	TGTGCCAGCAGTGCCCGTCAAAGGGGGCCGACTGAAGCTTTCTTT	CASSARQRGPTEAFF
TRBD1	NA	TRBV11-3	TRBJ2-4	TGTGCCAGCAGTTGGACAGGGCCTTCCGCGTTAGCCAAAAACATTCAGTACTTC	CASSWTGPSALAKNIQYF
TRBD2	NA	TRBV14	TRBJ2-5	TGTGCCAGCGGCCCTAGCGGCCAAGAGACCCAGTACTTC	CASGPSGQETQYF
TRBD2	few	TRBV5-1	TRBJ2-3	TGCGCCAGCAGCTCCCGGACTAGCGGGGGGCCCCCACGAGTCGGAGATACGCAGTATTTT	CASSSRTSGGPPRVGDTQYF
TRBD2	NA	TRBV3-1	TRBJ2-5	TGTGCCAGCTCCCCACCCAGCGGGGGAATACAAGAGACCCAGTACTTC	CASSPPSGGIQETQYF
NA	NA	TRBV6-1	TRBJ2-4	TGTGCCAGCAGTGAAGAGTGGGTAGCAGCCAAAAACATTCAGTACTTC	CASSEEWVAAKNIQYF
NA	few	TRBV5-1	TRBJ2-6	TGCGCCAGCAGCTGGACGATTCTTTCTGGGGCCAACGTCCTGACTTTC	CASSWTILSGANVLTF
NA	NA	TRBV2	TRBJ1-2	TGTGCCAGCGCTGACACTAACTATGGCTACACCTTC	CASADTNYGYTF
NA	once	TRBV20-1	TRBJ1-1	TGCAGTGCTAGTGCAGGGCCGGGTACTGAAGCTTTCTTT	CSASAGPGTEAFF
NA	once	TRBV15	TRBJ2-3	TGTGCCACCAGCAGGCCCGGGACATGGTCACCAGATACGCAGTATTTT	CATSRPGTWSPDTQYF
NA	NA	TRBV25-1	TRBJ2-5	TGTGCCAGCAGTGACCAGGGGGAGACCCAGTACTTC	CASSDQGETQYF
TRBD2	few	TRBV11-2	TRBJ2-1	TGTGCCAGCAGCCTCCTAGCGGGGACGAGCTCCTACAATGAGCAGTTCTTC	CASSLLAGTSSYNEQFF
NA	many	TRBV20-1	TRBJ2-1	TGCAGTGCTAGCCCCTTTCCCTCGGGCAATGAGCAGTTCTTC	CSASPFPSGNEQFF
TRBD2	few	TRBV12-3/TRBV12-4	TRBJ2-1	TGTGCCAGCAGTTCGGGACTAGCGGGACCTGAGCAGTTCTTC	CASSSGLAGPEQFF
NA	many	TRBV4-3	TRBJ2-1	TGCGCCAGCAGCCAAGATCTGGCAACCGAGCAGTTCTTC	CASSQDLATEQFF
TRBD1	NA	TRBV7-9	TRBJ1-3	TGTGCCAGCAGTAGTCCAGGGGACAGGGCTGGAAACACCATATATTTT	CASSSPGDRAGNTIYF
NA	NA	TRBV29-1	TRBJ1-2	TGCAGCGTTGTCCTGAACCGGTATGGCTACACCTTC	CSVVLNRYGYTF
NA	NA	TRBV6-2/TRBV6-3	TRBJ2-7	TGTGCCAGCAGCCCCCGTCACGGGGCCCCTTACGAGCAGTACTTC	CASSPRHGAPYEQYF
NA	NA	TRBV18	TRBJ1-5	TGTGCCAGCTCACTAAATTCCGGGTCCGACAATCAGCCCCAGCATTTT	CASSLNSGSDNQPQHF
NA	few	TRBV9	TRBJ2-3	TGTGCCAGCAGCGCTAGTTCAGCAGATACGCAGTATTTT	CASSASSADTQYF
NA	NA	TRBV9	TRBJ1-6	TGTGCCAGCAGCGTAGAGGAGTCACCCCTCCACTTT	CASSVEESPLHF
TRBD2	NA	TRBV20-1	TRBJ2-5	TGCAGTGCTAGAGCGGGCGGGAGTCGTCGGAGCCAAGAGGCCCAGTACTTC	CSARAGGSRRSQEAQYF
NA	NA	TRBV5-1	TRBJ2-1	TGCGCCAGCAGCTTGGAATCGTACACTCCTGAGCAGTTCTTC	CASSLESYTPEQFF
TRBD2	once	TRBV29-1	TRBJ2-1	TGCGGCGGGGCGGGGGGCATGCTGAATGAGCAGTTCTTC	CGGAGGMLNEQFF
TRBD1	NA	TRBV2	TRBJ1-6	TGTGCCAGCAGCGCCGACAGGGATTCACCCCTCCACTTT	CASSADRDSPLHF
TRBD2	NA	TRBV28	TRBJ2-7	TGTGCCAGTGGCAGCGGGGGCTCCTACGAGCAGTACTTC	CASGSGGSYEQYF
NA	NA	TRBV5-1	TRBJ2-3	TGCGCCAGCAGCTTGAGGCCGGAGCCTACAGATACGCAGTATTTT	CASSLRPEPTDTQYF
TRBD2	NA	TRBV20-1	TRBJ2-3	TGCAGTGCCCAGGGACTAGCGGAGAGTACGCAGTATTTT	CSAQGLAESTQYF
TRBD2	NA	TRBV3-1	TRBJ2-3	TGTGCCAGCAGCCAAGGGTTCCTAGCGGGAACCACAGATACGCAGTATTTT	CASSQGFLAGTTDTQYF
TRBD1	NA	TRBV11-2	TRBJ2-4	TGTGCCAGCAGCCTTGGGACAGGGGGGTTACAGTACTTC	CASSLGTGGLQYF
NA	many	TRBV20-1	TRBJ1-2	TGCAGTGCTCCACTCTCCGGGGCTCACGGGTCCTATGGCTACACCTTC	CSAPLSGAHGSYGYTF
NA	NA	TRBV20-1	TRBJ2-5	TGCAGTGTTGGGTATCGAGGGACCCAGTACTTC	CSVGYRGTQYF
NA	few	TRBV4-3	TRBJ2-1	TGCGCCAGCAGCCAAGATGGGGACGTCTACAATGAGCAGTTCTTC	CASSQDGDVYNEQFF
TRBD1	NA	TRBV28	TRBJ1-2	TGTGCGTCAGCGAGGGGACAGTATGGCTACACCTTC	CASARGQYGYTF
NA	NA	TRBV12-3/TRBV12-4	TRBJ2-3	TGTGCCAGCAGAGCGATCACAGATACGCAGTATTTT	CASRAITDTQYF